The entry that follows covers one T cell receptor beta chain sequence. The source of the sample is a study of T-cell reconstitution after alpha-beta-depleted transplantation in children. Preparation of the TCRbeta library involved a method that used unique molecular identifiers. TCRdb re-analysed the PCR reads in MiXCR, keeping a single row per CDR3 protein. The repertoire consists of approximately 390,000 distinct CDR3 sequences, with roughly 11% occurring once and the leading ten covering approximately 5%. Germline V gene sequence: CDR1 SGHTA, CDR2 FQGNSA. The CDR3 extends over 14 amino acids. Trimming cost V 1 base and J 5 bases, with 9 bases left between them.

This chain links TRBV7-2 with TRBJ2-1; D is possibly TRBD1 or TRBD2 (5 bases each). Sequenced material: PBMCs from the stem cell graft donor, taken from the stem cell graft. The sequence derives from a human donor who donated a stem cell graft to a child with acute myeloid leukemia. CDR3 DNA sequence: TGTGCCAGCAGCTTAGTGTTGGGGGACAATGAGCAGTTCTTC. Translation gives CASSLVLGDNEQFF.